This T cell receptor (beta chain) was identified in a study of blood T cell repertoires in COVID-19. Study information: Material from acute and convalescent COVID-19 was sourced from the United States, Italy and Spain.

The count of this clone is one. Per the study methods: Quantification of nucleated cells was approximated via reference gene primer amplification. Clones were read by immunoSEQ multiplex PCR, and TCRdb kept only the in-frame ones, dropping some. That table is the source of V, J and clone size, and D and trimming were worked out from the DNA. The sample shows around 250,000 clones, roughly 82% of them seen only once. Germline V gives CDR1 MDHEN, CDR2 SYDVKM. The J segment lost 5 bases and the V segment lost 6 bases, leaving 6 bases of the junction unmatched. CDR3 length: 14 residues. The TCR originated in a man at least 80 years old with acute or convalescent COVID-19. Sequencing was performed on peripheral blood. The chain links TRBV28 to TRBJ2-5, with 10 bases aligning to TRBD1. DNA for the CDR3: TGTGCCAGCAGGGGGACAGGGGTTGTCGAGACCCAGTACTTC. Translated: CASRGTGVVETQYF. The full variable domain, with the rest looked up from reference TRBV28 and TRBJ2-5, is DVKVTQSSRYLVKRTGEKVFLECVQDMDHENMFWYRQDPGLGLRLIYFSYDVKMKEKGDIPEGYSVSREKKERFSLILESASTNQTSMYLCASRGTGVVETQYFGPGTRLLVL.